These 8 T cell receptor beta chains were sequenced from one sample in a study of blood T cell repertoires in COVID-19. Only in-frame clones appear in the TCRdb table, and some are missing; sequencing was by immunoSEQ multiplex PCR. This sample has just over 95,000 clones, with around nine tenths found just once. Specimen: peripheral blood. The receptor source for this set is a man between 60 and 75 years old with acute or convalescent COVID-19.

The gene calls are TRBV7-9 and TRBJ2-3; a weak D match, TRBD2 (5 bases). Germline V CDR1 and CDR2: SEHNR, FQNEAQ (reference sequence). The CDR3 has 15 residues. The V and J ends lost 6 bases and 1 base respectively, with 14 bases between them. CDR3 bases: TGTGCCAGCAGACTTACACTAGGTGGCACAGATACGCAGTATTTT. Translation gives CASRLTLGGTDTQYF.

V is TRBV13 and J is TRBJ2-7; TRBD2 agrees at 11 bases. V gave up 5 bases and J gave up 6 bases; unmatched junction bases: 12. Germline V gene data show CDR1 as PRHDT and CDR2 as FYEKMQ (reference sequence). The CDR3 is 16 residues long. CDR3 in amino acids: CASSPRGSGGAGEQYF. The CDR3 region has the DNA TGTGCCAGCAGCCCCCGGGGTAGCGGGGGGGCGGGCGAGCAGTACTTC.

The chain employs TRBV4-2 and TRBJ2-1, with D perhaps TRBD2 (6 bases). CDR3 length: 15 amino acids. Germline V CDR1 and CDR2: LGHNA, YNFKEQ. V lost 0 bases and J 4 bases, leaving 10 bases between the germline ends. The CDR3 region has the DNA TGTGCCAGCAGCCAAGAACTAGCAACTTACAATGAGCAGTTCTTC. The encoded protein is CASSQELATYNEQFF.

This sequence joins TRBV7-9 and TRBJ2-3; no firm D call. Looked up from germline, CDR1 is SEHNR and CDR2 is FQNEAQ (reference sequence). There are 14 residues in the CDR3. The germline V and J ends were trimmed by 5 bases and 4 bases, with 13 bases remaining between them. The CDR3 loop is CASSPMGPADTQYF. The CDR3 DNA reads TGTGCCAGCAGCCCGATGGGCCCGGCAGATACGCAGTATTTT. The complete variable domain, with remaining parts taken from reference TRBV7-9 and TRBJ2-3, reads DTGVSQNPRHKITKRGQNVTFRCDPISEHNRLYWYRQTLGQGPEFLTYFQNEAQLEKSRLLSDRFSAERPKGSFSTLEIQRTEQGDSAMYLCASSPMGPADTQYFGPGTRLTVL.

The rearrangement joins TRBV11-1 to TRBJ1-1, with 11 bases lining up with TRBD1. The CDR3 has 16 amino acids. The junction had 5 bases not matched to a gene; V was cut back by 4 bases and J by 1 base. Germline V lookup: CDR1 SGHAT, CDR2 FQDESV (reference sequence). The CDR3 coding sequence is TGTGCCAGCAGCTCCAGGGGGACAGGGGGGAACACTGAAGCTTTCTTT. Amino acid sequence: CASSSRGTGGNTEAFF.

This clone was counted only a few times. The chain employs TRBV5-1 and TRBJ1-1, with TRBD1 identical over 8 bases. V was pared by 1 base and J by 2 bases, with 4 bases of the junction left unmatched. The CDR3 consists of 15 residues. CDR1 SGHRS and CDR2 YFSETQ come from the germline V gene. CDR3 DNA: TGCGCCAGCAGCTTGATGACAGGGGAAAACACTGAAGCTTTCTTT. As protein: CASSLMTGENTEAFF.

The chain links TRBV28 to TRBJ1-5; maybe TRBD1 (5 bases). The CDR3 extends over 15 amino acids. Germline loops: CDR1 MDHEN, CDR2 SYDVKM. Trimming removed 0 bases at V and 6 bases at J, with 12 bases between. CDR3 nucleotide sequence: TGTGCCAGCAGTTTATGGGGGCAGGGCGGTCAGCCCCAGCATTTT. Protein product: CASSLWGQGGQPQHF.

The V and J genes are TRBV19 and TRBJ1-2, with 11 nucleotides matching TRBD1. Per the germline V gene, CDR1 is LNHDA and CDR2 is SQIVND (reference sequence). The CDR3 has 16 amino acids. With 7 bases clipped from V and 4 bases from J, the junction kept 11 bases outside the gene matches. The CDR3 sequence: CASIGQGAPEGYGYTF. The CDR3 bases are TGTGCCAGTATCGGACAGGGGGCCCCAGAGGGCTATGGCTACACCTTC.